This TCR beta chain was documented in a study of T cell responses to AZD1222 COVID-19 vaccine. Study in general: Pooling was applied to second doses at about 4 or about 12 weeks. Study-level findings and limits: Just a handful of people given AZD1222 tested seropositive at baseline. Spike-specific TCR depth and breadth grew after two AZD1222 doses. Spike-spanning, vaccine-associated CD4 TCRs were dominant at 160-218 and 743-854.

J lost 2 bases, V lost 3 bases, and 1 base had no gene match. Germline-derived CDR1 and CDR2 are MNHEY and SMNVEV (reference sequence). This CDR3 comprises 15 residues. The assay was immunoSEQ multiplex PCR, and TCRdb's table has in-frame clones only and misses some. The sample consists of about 140,000 clones, approximately 92% of them appearing once. Remarks on this clone: Its target is not known.

The input for sequencing was peripheral blood, taken on day 0 of AZD1222 vaccination. The chain links TRBV27 to TRBJ2-5, with 12 nucleotides matching TRBD2. This receptor was obtained from an adult in good health. CDR3 protein: CASSLLAGGQETQYF. The CDR3 nucleotides read TGTGCCAGCAGTTTGCTAGCGGGAGGGCAAGAGACCCAGTACTTC.